This TCR beta chain was recovered during a study of vaccination effects on CD4 cells after COVID-19. Produced via immunoSEQ multiplex PCR; TCRdb's table is partial and in-frame only. The sample lists roughly 45,000 clones; about 68% were seen once. V was cut by 4 bases and J by 5 bases, with 6 bases left in between. The CDR3 totals 12 residues. Germline CDR1 and CDR2: LNHDA and SQIVND (reference sequence). This clone has more than one count but fewer than ten. Its antigen is not identified. The ViraFEST assay expanded antigen-specific CD4+ T cells with viral peptide pools before sequencing. Following a roughly 9-day culture, CD4+ T cells were purified. Between March and December 2020, the person had a SARS-CoV-2 infection that PCR confirmed.

The receptor was derived from a human donor who had a prior SARS-CoV-2 infection. The sample was CD4+ T cells from PBMCs cultured with a peptide pool, taken before COVID-19 vaccination. The J gene is TRBJ1-5, the V gene TRBV19; D not resolved. CDR3 in DNA: TGTGCCAGTAGTACCCACTATCAGCCCCAGCATTTT. Encoded protein: CASSTHYQPQHF.